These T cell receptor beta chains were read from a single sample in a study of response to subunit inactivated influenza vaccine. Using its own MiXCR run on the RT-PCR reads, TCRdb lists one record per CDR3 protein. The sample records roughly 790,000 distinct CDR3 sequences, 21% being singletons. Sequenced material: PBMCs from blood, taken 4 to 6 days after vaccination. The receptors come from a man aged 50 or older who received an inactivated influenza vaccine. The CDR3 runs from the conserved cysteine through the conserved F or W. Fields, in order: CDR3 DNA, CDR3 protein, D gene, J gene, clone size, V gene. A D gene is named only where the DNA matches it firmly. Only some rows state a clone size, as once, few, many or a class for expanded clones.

CDR3 DNA: TGTGCCAGCAGCTTAAGAGGGGGCAAGCAGTACTTC
CDR3 protein: CASSLRGGKQYF
D gene: TRBD1
J gene: TRBJ2-7
clone size: NA
V gene: TRBV7-3

CDR3 DNA: TGTGCCAGCAGCCAATGGACTAGCTACGAGCAGTACTTC
CDR3 protein: CASSQWTSYEQYF
D gene: TRBD2
J gene: TRBJ2-7
clone size: NA
V gene: TRBV7-2

CDR3 DNA: TGCGCCAGCAGCCAAGTCAGGGGTCAACCGTGGACCGGGGAGCTGTTTTTT
CDR3 protein: CASSQVRGQPWTGELFF
D gene: NA
J gene: TRBJ2-2
clone size: few
V gene: TRBV4-1

CDR3 DNA: TGTGCCAGCAGCGTAGTGGAGAATGAGCAGTTCTTC
CDR3 protein: CASSVVENEQFF
D gene: NA
J gene: TRBJ2-1
clone size: few
V gene: TRBV9

CDR3 DNA: TGCAGTGCTAGAGATAGTGGCACCCTTTACGAGCAGTACTTC
CDR3 protein: CSARDSGTLYEQYF
D gene: NA
J gene: TRBJ2-7
clone size: NA
V gene: TRBV20-1

CDR3 DNA: TGCAGCGTGCAGGGACTCGAAGAGACCCAGTACTTC
CDR3 protein: CSVQGLEETQYF
D gene: NA
J gene: TRBJ2-5
clone size: NA
V gene: TRBV29-1

CDR3 DNA: TGTGCCAGCAGTGTGGTGGGACGAACCTACGAGCAGTACTTC
CDR3 protein: CASSVVGRTYEQYF
D gene: NA
J gene: TRBJ2-7
clone size: few
V gene: TRBV7-2

CDR3 DNA: TGTGCCAGCAGCGAGCCCCGCTATGGCTACACCTTC
CDR3 protein: CASSEPRYGYTF
D gene: NA
J gene: TRBJ1-2
clone size: NA
V gene: TRBV7-2

CDR3 DNA: TGCAGTGCACAGAACTCCGGTGGCAATCAGCCCCAGCATTTT
CDR3 protein: CSAQNSGGNQPQHF
D gene: NA
J gene: TRBJ1-5
clone size: NA
V gene: TRBV20-1

CDR3 DNA: TGTGCCAGTAGTGCTGGGACTAGCGGGAGCAGCGAGCAGTACTTC
CDR3 protein: CASSAGTSGSSEQYF
D gene: TRBD2
J gene: TRBJ2-7
clone size: NA
V gene: TRBV19

CDR3 DNA: TGTGCCACCAGCAGACCTACAGGGGGCGAGCAGTACTTC
CDR3 protein: CATSRPTGGEQYF
D gene: TRBD1
J gene: TRBJ2-7
clone size: few
V gene: TRBV15

CDR3 DNA: TGTGCCAGCAGTTACTTACCGGGACTAGCGGGGGATTTTGAGACCCAGTACTTC
CDR3 protein: CASSYLPGLAGDFETQYF
D gene: TRBD2
J gene: TRBJ2-5
clone size: NA
V gene: TRBV6-5

CDR3 DNA: TGCAGTGCTGGCAGGGTCTACGAGCAGTACTTC
CDR3 protein: CSAGRVYEQYF
D gene: NA
J gene: TRBJ2-7
clone size: few
V gene: TRBV20-1

CDR3 DNA: TGTGCCAGCAGCCCGACTAGCGGGGGGTACTATGAGCAGTTCTTC
CDR3 protein: CASSPTSGGYYEQFF
D gene: TRBD2
J gene: TRBJ2-1
clone size: NA
V gene: TRBV7-9

CDR3 DNA: TGTGCCAGCAGTACGCCGGGGACCAATTACGACCAGTACTTC
CDR3 protein: CASSTPGTNYDQYF
D gene: NA
J gene: TRBJ2-7
clone size: few
V gene: TRBV12-3/TRBV12-4

CDR3 DNA: TGCAGTGCTAGAACCTCGGGGACATTAAAAAACATTCAGTACTTC
CDR3 protein: CSARTSGTLKNIQYF
D gene: NA
J gene: TRBJ2-4
clone size: NA
V gene: TRBV20-1

CDR3 DNA: TGCAGCGTCACCGGGACAGGGGACCCTCGGGGCTACACCTTC
CDR3 protein: CSVTGTGDPRGYTF
D gene: TRBD1
J gene: TRBJ1-2
clone size: NA
V gene: TRBV29-1

CDR3 DNA: TGTGCCAGCAGCCAAGATCGAGTACTATCGGGGGCCAACGTCCTGACTTTC
CDR3 protein: CASSQDRVLSGANVLTF
D gene: NA
J gene: TRBJ2-6
clone size: once
V gene: TRBV4-2

CDR3 DNA: TGTGCCACTTTACCGGGACCGGGAAACTACGAGCAGTACTTC
CDR3 protein: CATLPGPGNYEQYF
D gene: NA
J gene: TRBJ2-7
clone size: few
V gene: TRBV5-5

CDR3 DNA: TGTGCCAGCCGGGGAATAAACACAGATACGCAGTATTTT
CDR3 protein: CASRGINTDTQYF
D gene: NA
J gene: TRBJ2-3
clone size: NA
V gene: TRBV27

CDR3 DNA: TGCAGTGCTAGAGATTCCAGCGGGAGGGCCGGTGAGCAGTTCTTC
CDR3 protein: CSARDSSGRAGEQFF
D gene: TRBD2
J gene: TRBJ2-1
clone size: NA
V gene: TRBV20-1

CDR3 DNA: TGTGCCAGCTCACCAGTTACCCAAGAGACCCAGTACTTC
CDR3 protein: CASSPVTQETQYF
D gene: NA
J gene: TRBJ2-5
clone size: NA
V gene: TRBV18

CDR3 DNA: TGTGCCAGCAAAGTTGCCCCGACTCACGAGCAGTTCTTC
CDR3 protein: CASKVAPTHEQFF
D gene: NA
J gene: TRBJ2-1
clone size: few
V gene: TRBV5-6

CDR3 DNA: TGTGCCAGCTCACCACCACGGGAGGGACTTTACGAGCAGTACTTC
CDR3 protein: CASSPPREGLYEQYF
D gene: TRBD2
J gene: TRBJ2-7
clone size: NA
V gene: TRBV18

CDR3 DNA: TGTGCCAGCAGCGTAATGGGAATGGGCGAGCAGTACTTC
CDR3 protein: CASSVMGMGEQYF
D gene: NA
J gene: TRBJ2-7
clone size: few
V gene: TRBV9

CDR3 DNA: TGCAGTGCTAGGAGGGGGGGCGACTATGAGCAGTTCTTC
CDR3 protein: CSARRGGDYEQFF
D gene: NA
J gene: TRBJ2-1
clone size: NA
V gene: TRBV20-1

CDR3 DNA: TGTGCCAGCAGGCCAGGGTATGGAGGCAATGAGCAGTTCTTC
CDR3 protein: CASRPGYGGNEQFF
D gene: NA
J gene: TRBJ2-1
clone size: NA
V gene: TRBV6-1

CDR3 DNA: TGTGCCAGCAGCGCCCACCAGGGGGAGCTGTTTTTT
CDR3 protein: CASSAHQGELFF
D gene: NA
J gene: TRBJ2-2
clone size: many
V gene: TRBV13

CDR3 DNA: TGCAGTGCTCGCGGGAGCTTCAGCACAGATACGCAGTATTTT
CDR3 protein: CSARGSFSTDTQYF
D gene: TRBD2
J gene: TRBJ2-3
clone size: many
V gene: TRBV20-1

CDR3 DNA: TGTGCCAGCAGCGTAACCGGGGCTAGCACAGATACGCAGTATTTT
CDR3 protein: CASSVTGASTDTQYF
D gene: NA
J gene: TRBJ2-3
clone size: NA
V gene: TRBV9

CDR3 DNA: TGTGCCAGCATCCCGGGACATTACGAGCAGTACTTC
CDR3 protein: CASIPGHYEQYF
D gene: NA
J gene: TRBJ2-7
clone size: NA
V gene: TRBV7-2

CDR3 DNA: TGTGCCAGCAGTTCCAGGACAGGTCAGGAATTCGGGGCCAACGTCCTGACTTTC
CDR3 protein: CASSSRTGQEFGANVLTF
D gene: TRBD1
J gene: TRBJ2-6
clone size: few
V gene: TRBV6-2/TRBV6-3